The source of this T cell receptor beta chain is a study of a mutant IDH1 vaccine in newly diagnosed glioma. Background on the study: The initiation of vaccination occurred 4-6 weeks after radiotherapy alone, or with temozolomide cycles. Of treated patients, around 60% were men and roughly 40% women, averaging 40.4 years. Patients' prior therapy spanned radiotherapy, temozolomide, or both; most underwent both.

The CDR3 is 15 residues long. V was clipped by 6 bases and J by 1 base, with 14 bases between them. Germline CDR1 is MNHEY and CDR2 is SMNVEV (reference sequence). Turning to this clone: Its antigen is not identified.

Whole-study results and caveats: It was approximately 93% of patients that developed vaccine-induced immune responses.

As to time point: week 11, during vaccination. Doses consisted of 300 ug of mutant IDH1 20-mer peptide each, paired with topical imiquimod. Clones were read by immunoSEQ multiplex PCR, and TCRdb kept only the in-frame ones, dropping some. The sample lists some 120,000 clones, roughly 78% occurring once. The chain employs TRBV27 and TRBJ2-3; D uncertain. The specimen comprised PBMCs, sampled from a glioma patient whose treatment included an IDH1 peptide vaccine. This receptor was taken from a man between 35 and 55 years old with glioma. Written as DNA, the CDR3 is TGTGCCAGCAGCCCTTCCCTTAGGGGCACAGATACGCAGTATTTT. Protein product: CASSPSLRGTDTQYF.